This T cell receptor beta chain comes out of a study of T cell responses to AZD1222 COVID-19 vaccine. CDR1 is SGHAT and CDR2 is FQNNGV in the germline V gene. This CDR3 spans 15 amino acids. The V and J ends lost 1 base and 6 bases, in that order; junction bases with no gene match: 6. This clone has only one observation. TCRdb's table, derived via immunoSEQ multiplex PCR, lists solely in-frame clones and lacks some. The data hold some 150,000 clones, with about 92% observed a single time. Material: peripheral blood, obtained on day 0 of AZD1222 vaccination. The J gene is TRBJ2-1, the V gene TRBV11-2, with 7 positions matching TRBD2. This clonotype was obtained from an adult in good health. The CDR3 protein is CASSLVQTSSNEQFF. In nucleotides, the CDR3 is TGTGCCAGCAGCTTAGTTCAGACTAGCAGCAATGAGCAGTTCTTC.